This record concerns one TCR beta chain sequence. Its antigen is unidentified. Germline V lookup: CDR1 MGHRA, CDR2 YSYEKL. Trimming took 0 bases from V and 7 from J; bases not matched to a gene: 5. This CDR3 contains 15 residues. This entry is derived from a study of human T cells and chemical hapten exposure. Time point of the sample: patch test 1, 2 weeks after DPC sensitization. Treatment in this sample: therapeutic diphenylcyclopropenone sensitization with weekly scalp DPC. Study-level findings and limits: Donors, who had alopecia, may show an immune response that differs from healthy people's.

The library put unique molecular identifiers onto individual cDNA molecules. One entry per CDR3 protein results from TCRdb running MiXCR on the RACE reads. The top ten clones hold approximately 9.1% of a sample with 70,000 to 80,000 distinct CDR3 sequences, 25% to 40% of them seen once. This chain uses TRBV4-1 with TRBJ1-4; 7 nucleotides agree with TRBD1. The receptor's source is a man aged 35 to 55 with alopecia areata. Some clones in this sample may be carry-over from other donors' samples. Sample: whole blood, taken in connection with sensitization to the hapten diphenylcyclopropenone (DPC). The CDR3 DNA reads as TGCGCCAGCAGCCAAGAAGGCCCAGGGGGTGAAAAACTGTTTTTT. It encodes CASSQEGPGGEKLFF.